These 9 T cell receptor beta chains were sequenced from one sample in a study of blood T cell repertoires in COVID-19. Using immunoSEQ multiplex PCR, the repertoire was profiled, and TCRdb retains in-frame clones only, with some absent. The data hold 150,000 to 200,000 clones, with approximately 83% observed a single time. Sequenced sample: peripheral blood. The origin of the receptors is a human donor with acute or convalescent COVID-19. The donor label of this sample is uncertain.

This chain connects TRBV5-1 to TRBJ2-1; 11 nucleotides match TRBD1. CDR3 size: 15 residues. J gave up 4 bases and V 5 bases, and 5 bases lay outside the gene matches. Germline V gene data show CDR1 as SGHRS and CDR2 as YFSETQ. The chain's CDR3 is CASRAGTGGYNEQFF. CDR3 DNA sequence: TGCGCCAGCAGGGCCGGGACAGGGGGATACAATGAGCAGTTCTTC.

This chain links TRBV28 with TRBJ1-3; D gene unclear. The germline gives CDR1 MDHEN, CDR2 SYDVKM. The germline V and J ends were trimmed by 5 bases and 3 bases, with 14 bases remaining between them. The CDR3 runs to 15 residues. Written as DNA, the CDR3 is TGTGCCAGCAGTACCCAATCCCCCGGTGGAAACACCATATATTTT. It translates to CASSTQSPGGNTIYF.

This chain connects TRBV12-5 to TRBJ1-5; possible D gene TRBD1, 5 bases. The V gene lost 10 bases and the J gene lost 11 bases, with 6 bases spanning the gap. CDR3 size: 8 residues. Germline CDR1 is LGHNT and CDR2 is FRNRAP. CDR3 loop: CAKGAQHF. CDR3 nucleotide sequence: TGTGCTAAAGGGGCCCAGCATTTT.

This clone has more than one count but fewer than ten. The chain combines TRBV2 with TRBJ1-6; TRBD1 aligns across 9 bases. The V gene's germline CDR1 is SNHLY and CDR2 FYNNEI. The CDR3 has 15 residues. After removal of 6 bases from V and 7 bases from J, the junction contained 7 bases not matched to a gene. CDR3 residues: CASRLGQGRNSPLHF. CDR3 sequence (DNA): TGTGCCAGCAGATTAGGACAGGGGAGGAATTCACCCCTCCACTTT.

CDR3 DNA: TGTGCCAGCAGTCCCCTTTACCGACAGGACCAAGAGACCCAGTACTTC. Translating it yields CASSPLYRQDQETQYF. V usage is TRBV27 and J usage is TRBJ2-5; a weak D match, TRBD1 (6 bases). The germline V and J ends were trimmed by 5 bases and 0 bases, with 16 bases remaining between them. Germline V gene lookup returns CDR1 MNHEY and CDR2 SMNVEV (reference sequence). The CDR3 is made up of 16 amino acids.

The chain employs TRBV29-1 and TRBJ2-1; 9 nucleotides align to TRBD1. Germline V gene lookup returns CDR1 SQVTM and CDR2 ANQGSEA. V trimming: 5 bases; J trimming: 10 bases; junction bases outside the gene matches: 12. This CDR3 region has 14 residues. The CDR3 sequence: CSVPPGDRAREQFF. CDR3 bases: TGCAGCGTTCCCCCCGGGGACAGGGCAAGGGAGCAGTTCTTC.

The chain couples TRBV29-1 to TRBJ1-1; D uncertain. The CDR3 has 15 residues. The germline V gene encodes CDR1 SQVTM and CDR2 ANQGSEA. The V and J ends lost 3 bases and 3 bases respectively, with 17 bases between them. CDR3 nucleotide sequence: TGCAGCGTTGACGGTGGGTTCGGAGGTTACACTGAAGCTTTCTTT. Protein product: CSVDGGFGGYTEAFF.

The chain joins TRBV11-1 to TRBJ1-2, with 8 bases lining up with TRBD1. The germline CDR1 and CDR2 sequences are SGHAT and FQDESV (reference sequence). V dropped 3 bases and J dropped 4; count of bases not matched to a gene: 7. The CDR3 consists of 15 residues. CDR3 sequence reads: CASSLGGQGIYGYTF. The DNA of the CDR3 is TGTGCCAGCAGCTTGGGTGGACAGGGTATCTATGGCTACACCTTC.

The J gene is TRBJ2-3, the V gene TRBV5-1, with D perhaps TRBD1 (5 bases). Germline CDR1 is SGHRS and CDR2 is YFSETQ. V was pared by 4 bases and J by 0 bases, with 15 bases between. The CDR3 has 16 residues. The chain's CDR3 is CASSQQPQESTDTQYF. The CDR3 DNA is TGCGCCAGCAGCCAGCAGCCACAGGAGAGCACAGATACGCAGTATTTT. The full variable domain, rest sourced from reference TRBV5-1 and TRBJ2-3, is KAGVTQTPRYLIKTRGQQVTLSCSPISGHRSVSWYQQTPGQGLQFLFEYFSETQRNKGNFPGRFSGRQFSNSRSEMNVSTLELGDSALYLCASSQQPQESTDTQYFGPGTRLTVL.